Following are 19 T cell receptor beta chains from one sample sequenced in a study of T cell repertoires in cytomegalovirus infection. TCRdb passed the reads through MiXCR, listing each CDR3 protein once. Of a few hundred thousand distinct CDR3 sequences in the sample, around 13% are singletons; the top ten hold around 8.7%. Sequencing input: PBMCs. Every receptor here comes from a human donor in good health (CMV status not recorded). Some clones in this sample may be carry-over from other donors' samples.

This rearrangement joins TRBV20-1 to TRBJ2-2, with D uncertain. V lost 1 base and J 1 base, leaving 10 bases between the germline ends. The CDR3 runs 15 residues. Germline V CDR1 and CDR2: DFQATT, SNEGSKA (reference sequence). The CDR3 loop reads CSARVVRRNTGELFF. CDR3 DNA: TGCAGTGCTAGAGTAGTGCGGAGGAACACCGGGGAGCTGTTTTTT.

This clonotype occurred a few times. V and J are TRBV6-2 or TRBV6-3 and TRBJ2-2, with 10 bases identical to TRBD2. The germline V gene encodes CDR1 MNHEY and CDR2 SVGEGT. V lost 6 bases and J lost 3; bases outside the gene matches: 4. This CDR3 is 15 amino acids long. The CDR3 here is CASRESGRDTGELFF. Here the CDR3 DNA reads TGTGCCAGCAGAGAAAGCGGGAGGGACACCGGGGAGCTGTTTTTT.

This clonotype has a count of ten or more. The chain joins TRBV19 to TRBJ2-1; D is uncertain. The V end lost 7 bases, the J end lost 5 bases, and 18 bases lay between the germline ends. The germline V gene encodes CDR1 LNHDA and CDR2 SQIVND (reference sequence). CDR3 length: 15 residues. CDR3 amino acids: CASTFLWGNHNEQFF. The CDR3 coding sequence is TGTGCCAGTACCTTTTTGTGGGGAAACCACAATGAGCAGTTCTTC.

This clonotype was recorded at least ten times. The rearrangement uses TRBV7-3 and TRBJ1-1; D is unclear. Germline CDR1 and CDR2: SGHTA and FQGTGA. Trimming stripped 1 base from V and 1 base from J, with 10 bases between. This CDR3 spans 15 amino acids. The CDR3 reads CASSLMGVANTEAFF. The DNA of the CDR3 is TGTGCCAGCAGCTTAATGGGAGTCGCGAACACTGAAGCTTTCTTT. Looking up the rest from reference TRBV7-3 and TRBJ1-1 gives the full variable domain: GAGVSQTPSNKVTEKGKYVELRCDPISGHTALYWYRQSLGQGPEFLIYFQGTGAADDSGLPNDRFFAVRPEGSVSTLKIQRTERGDSAVYLCASSLMGVANTEAFFGQGTRLTVV.

The DNA of the CDR3 is TGTGCCAGCAGGGAGTGGACGGGCTCTGAAGCTTTCTTT. Protein product: CASREWTGSEAFF. This chain links TRBV27 with TRBJ1-1; D not resolved. CDR3 length: 13 amino acids. Germline V gene sequence: CDR1 MNHEY, CDR2 SMNVEV (reference sequence). Trimming stripped 6 bases from V and 6 bases from J, with 14 bases between.

The V and J genes are TRBV4-3 and TRBJ1-1; the D gene is possibly TRBD1 (5 bases). Germline V lookup: CDR1 LGHNA, CDR2 YSLEER. The CDR3 spans 16 residues. Trimming removed 0 bases from V and 6 bases from J, with 17 bases in between. The CDR3: CASSQDWGGDSAEAFF. CDR3 DNA: TGCGCCAGCAGCCAAGATTGGGGAGGGGATAGCGCTGAAGCTTTCTTT.

Ten or more counts support this clonotype. The chain couples TRBV7-2 to TRBJ1-5; 10 positions agree with TRBD1. The CDR3 runs to 15 residues. From germline, CDR1 is SGHTA and CDR2 FQGNSA. With V trimmed by 4 bases and J by 5 bases, 5 bases remained unmatched. The CDR3 DNA reads TGTGCCAGCAGCTCCCTTGGGACAGGGGATCAGCCCCAGCATTTT. Translation: CASSSLGTGDQPQHF.

The chain recombines TRBV10-2 with TRBJ2-1; D not resolved. V lost 4 bases to trimming and J lost 10 bases, with 8 bases between them. CDR1 is WSHSY and CDR2 is SAAADI in the germline V gene. This CDR3 is 11 amino acids long. In DNA, the CDR3 is TGCGCCAGCAGTGCTGCGTCGGAGCAGTTCTTC. This translates into CASSAASEQFF.

V and J are TRBV19 and TRBJ2-1; D not resolved. Germline V CDR1 and CDR2: LNHDA, SQIVND (reference sequence). The CDR3 extends over 13 amino acids. V shed 9 bases and J shed 4 bases, with 13 bases lying between them. The CDR3 DNA reads as TGTGCCAGCACTTGGTCAAGGTACAATGAGCAGTTCTTC. Amino acid sequence: CASTWSRYNEQFF.

This clonotype was seen a handful of times. V and J are TRBV29-1 and TRBJ1-1; TRBD1 aligns across 9 bases. With 4 bases clipped from V and 5 bases from J, the junction kept 14 bases outside the gene matches. Germline lookup yields CDR1 SQVTM and CDR2 ANQGSEA. The CDR3 contains 16 residues. The CDR3 reads CSVGFTGQGRRTEAFF. The DNA for the CDR3 is TGCAGCGTTGGCTTTACGGGACAGGGAAGGAGAACTGAAGCTTTCTTT.

The chain couples TRBV6-2 or TRBV6-3 to TRBJ1-1, with D perhaps TRBD1 (6 bases). Germline lookup yields CDR1 MNHEY and CDR2 SVGEGT. The CDR3 spans 14 residues. V lost 7 bases and J 4 bases, leaving 16 bases between the germline ends. This CDR3 reads CASTLGQRGTEAFF. In DNA, the CDR3 is TGTGCCAGCACCCTAGGACAGCGGGGCACTGAAGCTTTCTTT.

The chain has TRBV29-1 and TRBJ2-1; D might be TRBD2 (6 bases). The CDR3 totals 12 residues. The V end lost 4 bases, the J end lost 8 bases, and 12 bases lay between the germline ends. Germline V gene lookup returns CDR1 SQVTM and CDR2 ANQGSEA. The CDR3 sequence: CSVGWVADEQFF. The CDR3 coding sequence is TGCAGCGTTGGCTGGGTAGCGGATGAGCAGTTCTTC.

In this sample, this clonotype turned up many times. The gene calls are TRBV7-3 and TRBJ2-7; tentatively, D is TRBD2 (5 bases). The CDR3 totals 13 residues. Trimming cost V 5 bases and J 5 bases, with 13 bases left between them. Germline V CDR1 and CDR2: SGHTA, FQGTGA. The CDR3 spells CASSPTDGNEQYF. CDR3 DNA sequence: TGTGCCAGCAGCCCCACCGACGGGAACGAGCAGTACTTC.

There are a few counts of this clonotype. This rearrangement joins TRBV6-2 or TRBV6-3 to TRBJ2-7, with a tentative D call TRBD1 (6 bases). The CDR3 runs 10 residues. Germline V gene lookup returns CDR1 MNHEY and CDR2 SVGEGT. V gave up 6 bases and J gave up 7 bases, with 7 bases separating them. The CDR3 loop reads CASRTGEQYF. CDR3 nucleotides: TGTGCCAGCAGAACAGGGGAGCAGTACTTC.

The sample holds many counts of this clonotype. The chain combines TRBV7-2 with TRBJ2-6; a weak D match, TRBD2 (6 bases). Germline CDR1 SGHTA, CDR2 FQGNSA. The CDR3 length is 16 residues. The V gene lost 2 bases and the J gene lost 2 bases, with 10 bases spanning the gap. CDR3 protein: CASSLSSGAGANVLTF. The CDR3 nucleotides are TGTGCCAGCAGCTTAAGCTCGGGGGCTGGGGCCAACGTCCTGACTTTC.

This chain joins TRBV7-2 and TRBJ1-1; TRBD1 is a possible D gene (5 bases). V shed 5 bases and J shed 6 bases, with 16 bases lying between them. Germline CDR1 SGHTA, CDR2 FQGNSA. The CDR3 totals 14 residues. Written as DNA, the CDR3 is TGTGCCAGCAGCCCCCGGAGAGGGGCTGCTGAAGCTTTCTTT. It translates to CASSPRRGAAEAFF.

CDR3 nucleotide sequence: TGTGCCAGCAGCCAGGCGTCATCTGGCACCGGGGAGCTGTTTTTT. It is translated as CASSQASSGTGELFF. The V and J genes are TRBV7-3 and TRBJ2-2; the D is unclear. V was cut by 5 bases and J by 4 bases, with 14 bases left in between. Germline V gene lookup returns CDR1 SGHTA and CDR2 FQGTGA. The CDR3 has 15 amino acids.

This clonotype was counted only a few times. The chain employs TRBV14 and TRBJ1-3, with TRBD1 as a possible D gene (6 bases). CDR1 SGHDN and CDR2 FVKESK come from the germline V gene. The CDR3 runs 15 residues. V was clipped by 0 bases and J by 8 bases, with 14 bases between them. Here the CDR3 DNA reads TGTGCCAGCAGCCAAGATAGCCGGACAGATGACACCATATATTTT. Amino acid sequence: CASSQDSRTDDTIYF.

The rearrangement joins TRBV9 to TRBJ2-7, with 9 positions matching TRBD2. The germline CDR1 and CDR2 sequences are SGDLS and YYNGEE. The V gene end was trimmed by 0 bases and the J gene end by 4 bases; junction bases not matched to a gene: 5. This CDR3 has 15 residues. The CDR3 DNA reads as TGTGCCAGCAGCGTAGGATCAGCGGGGGGTTACGAGCAGTACTTC. Its protein product is CASSVGSAGGYEQYF.